This T cell receptor beta chain was observed in a study of human thymus T cells. Germline V gene lookup returns CDR1 LNHNV and CDR2 YYDKDF (reference sequence). CDR3 length: 16 amino acids. After removal of 5 bases from V and 8 bases from J, the junction contained 12 bases not matched to a gene. Here immunoSEQ multiplex PCR was the method, and the copy in TCRdb shows in-frame clones only, minus some. The sample includes about 60,000 clones, about 94% seen only once; the top ten take roughly 5.6%. The sequenced sample consisted of blood. The rearrangement links TRBV15 to TRBJ2-3; 11 nucleotides agree with TRBD2. The clonotype originates from a boy under two years old with a congenital heart defect but otherwise immunologically healthy. CDR3 DNA: TGTGCCACCAGCTACCGACTAGCGGGGACCTCAGGTACGCAGTATTTT. It yields the protein CATSYRLAGTSGTQYF. The whole variable domain, filled in from reference TRBV15 and TRBJ2-3, reads DAMVIQNPRYQVTQFGKPVTLSCSQTLNHNVMYWYQQKSSQAPKLLFHYYDKDFNNEADTPDNFQSRRPNTSFCFLDIRSPGLGDTAMYLCATSYRLAGTSGTQYFGPGTRLTVL.